Listed here are 10 T cell receptor beta chains from one sample, sequenced in a study of blood T cell repertoires in COVID-19. Clones were sequenced by immunoSEQ multiplex PCR, and TCRdb holds only the in-frame ones, with some missing. The sample comprises about 380,000 clones, around 87% of which are singletons, and about 6.5% rests with the top ten. Input material: peripheral blood. The receptors originated from a man between 18 and 29 years old with active or convalescent COVID-19.

The chain has TRBV28 and TRBJ2-7, with D possibly matching TRBD1 (6 bases). CDR1 is MDHEN and CDR2 is SYDVKM in the germline V gene. CDR3 length equals 14 residues. Deletions cut 5 bases from V and 3 bases from J, with 14 bases between. For the CDR3, the DNA is TGTGCCAGCAGTCCCATCGGACAGTTCTACGAGCAGTACTTC. Protein: CASSPIGQFYEQYF. Full variable domain (outside the CDR3, taken from reference TRBV28 and TRBJ2-7): DVKVTQSSRYLVKRTGEKVFLECVQDMDHENMFWYRQDPGLGLRLIYFSYDVKMKEKGDIPEGYSVSREKKERFSLILESASTNQTSMYLCASSPIGQFYEQYFGPGTRLTVT.

CDR3 nucleotide sequence: TGCAGTGCTAATGAGGCCAGGGGGTGGAACACTGAAGCTTTCTTT. Protein: CSANEARGWNTEAFF. This chain connects TRBV20-1 to TRBJ1-1; 7 bases fit TRBD1. CDR3 size: 15 residues. The germline CDR1 and CDR2 sequences are DFQATT and SNEGSKA (reference sequence). The trim removed 4 bases at V and 1 base at J, leaving 9 bases unmatched.

V usage is TRBV28 and J usage is TRBJ1-3; the match to TRBD1 covers 7 bases. Germline CDR1 MDHEN, CDR2 SYDVKM. The CDR3 contains 15 residues. V shed 0 bases, J shed 4 bases, and the junction held 3 bases outside the gene matches. This chain's CDR3 is CASSLWTGKGNTIYF. Written as DNA, the CDR3 is TGTGCCAGCAGTTTATGGACAGGGAAAGGAAACACCATATATTTT.

The chain couples TRBV28 to TRBJ1-2, with D uncertain. There are 13 residues in the CDR3. In germline, CDR1 is MDHEN, CDR2 SYDVKM. The V and J ends lost 1 base and 6 bases respectively, with 9 bases between them. CDR3 nucleotides: TGTGCCAGCAGTTTATCCCCGGGAAATGGCTACACCTTC. Protein product: CASSLSPGNGYTF.

This chain joins TRBV5-6 and TRBJ2-1; D is ambiguous. The V gene lost 0 bases and the J gene lost 4 bases, with 5 bases spanning the gap. The length of the CDR3 is 13 residues. Germline CDR1 is SGHDT and CDR2 is YYEEEE. The CDR3 sequence: CASSLANYNEQFF. The CDR3 bases are TGTGCCAGCAGCTTGGCCAATTACAATGAGCAGTTCTTC.

The gene calls are TRBV6-2 or TRBV6-3 and TRBJ1-1, with D tentatively TRBD1 (6 bases). Germline-derived CDR1 and CDR2 are MNHEY and SVGEGT. The CDR3 length is 16 residues. Trimming removed 0 bases at V and 2 bases at J, with 13 bases between. The CDR3 DNA is TGTGCCAGCAGTTACTCGAGGGGGAATTTAAACACTGAAGCTTTCTTT. Protein: CASSYSRGNLNTEAFF.

The rearrangement joins TRBV29-1 to TRBJ2-4; TRBD1 matches at 7 bases. V gave up 3 bases and J gave up 7 bases; unmatched junction bases: 3. This CDR3 region has 12 residues. The germline CDR1 and CDR2 sequences are SQVTM and ANQGSEA. The CDR3 loop reads CSVETGSNIQYF. Written as DNA, the CDR3 is TGCAGCGTTGAGACAGGGTCGAACATTCAGTACTTC.

The chain has TRBV7-6 and TRBJ2-2; 11 nucleotides align to TRBD2. The CDR3 sequence is 19 residues long. The V gene end was trimmed by 5 bases and the J gene end by 5 bases; junction bases not matched to a gene: 16. Germline assignment: CDR1 SGHVS and CDR2 FNYEAQ. The CDR3 loop is CASSQNRSPTSGITGELFF. For the CDR3, the DNA is TGTGCCAGCAGCCAAAACCGGAGCCCGACTAGCGGGATTACCGGGGAGCTGTTTTTT.

The chain combines TRBV5-1 with TRBJ2-3, with 11 positions matching TRBD2. In germline, CDR1 is SGHRS, CDR2 YFSETQ. The CDR3 is made up of 17 amino acids. V dropped 3 bases and J dropped 2; count of bases not matched to a gene: 8. CDR3 DNA: TGCGCCAGCAGCTCCTTTCCGACTAGCGGGAACACAGATACGCAGTATTTT. It translates to CASSSFPTSGNTDTQYF.

The CDR3 spells CASSLLNGNHNEQFF. The CDR3 region has the DNA TGCGCCAGCAGCTTGCTAAACGGGAATCACAATGAGCAGTTCTTC. The chain couples TRBV5-1 to TRBJ2-1, with D possibly TRBD2 on 5 matching bases. V lost 1 base and J 5 bases, leaving 13 bases between the germline ends. CDR1 SGHRS and CDR2 YFSETQ come from the germline V gene. The CDR3 runs to 15 residues.